This TCR beta chain was sequenced in a study of regulatory T cells in long-lasting Graves disease. Whole-study results and caveats: Persistent Graves' patients showed reduced TCR diversity versus newly diagnosed patients.

The TCR beta library used iRepertoire HTBI primers with Arm-PCR amplification of CDR3. TCRdb fed the multiplex PCR reads into MiXCR, producing one record per CDR3 protein. This table holds around 400,000 distinct CDR3 sequences, around 15% found once. This clonotype was observed many times. Its target is not known. The CDR3 ends on some other residue instead of the conserved phenylalanine or tryptophan, so this is likely a read error. This sample's time point: newly diagnosed GD, antithyroid drugs for less than 3 months. The TCR library was prepared using RNA isolated from PBMCs. Sequences were derived from peripheral blood mononuclear cells (PBMCs), sampled at new diagnosis, from a patient treated with antithyroid drugs. The clonotype originates from a female donor with Graves disease.

CDR3 residues: CASSPDRVEAFS. CDR3 DNA sequence: TGTGCCAGCAGCCCAGACAGGGTTGAAGCTTTCTCT. The genes are TRBV6-1 and TRBJ1-1; 7 bases fit TRBD1. CDR1 MNHNS and CDR2 SASEGT come from the germline V gene. The CDR3 length is 12 residues. V lost 6 bases and J lost 7; bases outside the gene matches: 5.